The T cell receptor (beta chain) described here comes from a study of CD8+ T cells in alopecia areata. Study observations and caveats: While tofacitinib was given, many expanded lesional clones persisted in scalp and blood. Higher clonality and more expanded CD8+ clones appeared in lesional than normal scalp. Tofacitinib significantly brought down scalp clonality and expanded CD8+ clones among top 100. Sequencing of scalp tissue also captures the resident alphabeta T cells of normal skin.

Sequencing templates came from extracted RNA that was reverse transcribed into cDNA. The assay was immunoSEQ multiplex PCR, and TCRdb's table has in-frame clones only and misses some. The data hold 200,000 or so clones, with 58% observed a single time. Treatment denoted: oral pan-JAK inhibitor, 5-10 mg twice daily. This clone was seen more than once but under ten times. As yet, its antigen is unknown. The identical CDR3 is also encoded by other nucleotide sequences in the sample. Trimming stripped 8 bases from V and 1 base from J, with 11 bases between. Germline V gene sequence: CDR1 SNHLY, CDR2 FYNNEI. The CDR3 is 13 residues long.

The source of this sequence is a human donor with alopecia areata. The chain employs TRBV2 and TRBJ1-1; TRBD1 might be the D (5 bases). Material: CD4+ T cells sorted from blood, obtained at week 24, from a patient treated with tofacitinib. For the CDR3, the DNA is TGTGCCAGCTCCCAGGGAGCGAACACTGAAGCTTTCTTT. Amino acid sequence: CASSQGANTEAFF.